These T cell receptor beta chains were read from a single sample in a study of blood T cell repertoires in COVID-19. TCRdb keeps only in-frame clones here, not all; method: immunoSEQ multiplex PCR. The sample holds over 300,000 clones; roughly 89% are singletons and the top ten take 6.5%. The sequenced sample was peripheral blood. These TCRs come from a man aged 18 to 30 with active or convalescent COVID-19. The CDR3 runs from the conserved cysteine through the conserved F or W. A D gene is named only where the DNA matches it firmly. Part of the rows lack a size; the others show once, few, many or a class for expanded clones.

DNA: TGTGCCAGCAGCTCTATGGGCCTGGGGCTTTTGGAGCAGTTCTTC; CDR3: CASSSMGLGLLEQFF; D: -; J: TRBJ2-1; V: TRBV11-1; size: -
DNA: TGCAGTCCCCGGGGGGGCTCCGAGCAGTACTTC; CDR3: CSPRGGSEQYF; D: TRBD2; J: TRBJ2-7; V: TRBV20-1; size: -
DNA: TGTGCCAGCAGGTTACCGGGACTAACAAAAGAGACCCAGTACTTC; CDR3: CASRLPGLTKETQYF; D: TRBD2; J: TRBJ2-5; V: TRBV2; size: -
DNA: TGCGCCAGCAGTGAGCCCATCTTCCGGGGGGAGACCCAGTACTTC; CDR3: CASSEPIFRGETQYF; D: -; J: TRBJ2-5; V: TRBV10-2; size: -
DNA: TGCAGCGTTGGACAGGGTAATAGGGATGAGCAGTTCTTC; CDR3: CSVGQGNRDEQFF; D: TRBD1; J: TRBJ2-1; V: TRBV29-1; size: -
DNA: TGTGCCAGCATCCCGGGACAGGGGGCATCCTACGAGCAGTACTTC; CDR3: CASIPGQGASYEQYF; D: TRBD1; J: TRBJ2-7; V: TRBV6-5; size: -
DNA: TGTGCCAGCAGTCTGCGACTAGCGGAGAGCTCCTACGAGCAGTACTTC; CDR3: CASSLRLAESSYEQYF; D: TRBD2; J: TRBJ2-7; V: TRBV27; size: -
DNA: TGTGCCAGCAGCGACAGAGCGAACACTGAAGCTTTCTTT; CDR3: CASSDRANTEAFF; D: -; J: TRBJ1-1; V: TRBV6-5; size: -
DNA: TGTGCCAGCAGCTTAGAGCGGGGGCTGATTGGCACTGAAGCTTTCTTT; CDR3: CASSLERGLIGTEAFF; D: -; J: TRBJ1-1; V: TRBV7-9; size: once
DNA: TGTGCCAGTAACATGGACAACCAATATGGCTACACCTTC; CDR3: CASNMDNQYGYTF; D: -; J: TRBJ1-2; V: TRBV19; size: -
DNA: TGTGCCAGTAGCACTGGGACAGGCGTTAATGAAAAACTGTTTTTT; CDR3: CASSTGTGVNEKLFF; D: TRBD1; J: TRBJ1-4; V: TRBV19; size: -
DNA: TGTGCCAGCACCCTGAGCGGGAGCTCCTACGAGCAGTACTTC; CDR3: CASTLSGSSYEQYF; D: TRBD2; J: TRBJ2-7; V: TRBV6-6; size: once
DNA: TGTGCCAGCAGCTTCTTTGTGCTAGCGGGAATGAGAGAGACCCAGTACTTC; CDR3: CASSFFVLAGMRETQYF; D: TRBD2; J: TRBJ2-5; V: TRBV5-5; size: -
DNA: TGCAGCGTTGAAGTCGCCAGGCCTGATTACTATGGCTACACCTTC; CDR3: CSVEVARPDYYGYTF; D: -; J: TRBJ1-2; V: TRBV29-1; size: -
DNA: TGCGCCAGCAGTGAGTCGATGGGACAGTGGAACACTGAAGCTTTCTTT; CDR3: CASSESMGQWNTEAFF; D: TRBD1; J: TRBJ1-1; V: TRBV10-2; size: -
DNA: TGTGCCAGCAGTTACGAAACCGGGGAACCCAGCACAGATACGCAGTATTTT; CDR3: CASSYETGEPSTDTQYF; D: -; J: TRBJ2-3; V: TRBV6-2/TRBV6-3; size: -
DNA: TGCGCCAGCAGAACCACAGGGGTCCAAAGGGAGGCTTCGGCTTTCTTT; CDR3: CASRTTGVQREASAFF; D: TRBD1; J: TRBJ1-1; V: TRBV10-1; size: -
DNA: TGTGCCAGTAGTAACAGGGGAAATAATTCACCCCTCCACTTT; CDR3: CASSNRGNNSPLHF; D: TRBD1; J: TRBJ1-6; V: TRBV19; size: -
DNA: TGCGCCAGCAGCCAAACCAGTACCCCTCTGGATTCACCCCTCCACTTT; CDR3: CASSQTSTPLDSPLHF; D: -; J: TRBJ1-6; V: TRBV4-1; size: -
DNA: TGTGCCAGCATCAACGGGGTTAGCACAGATACGCAGTATTTT; CDR3: CASINGVSTDTQYF; D: -; J: TRBJ2-3; V: TRBV2; size: -
DNA: TGTGCCAGCGACGCAGGGTCGTCTTCACCCCTCCACTTT; CDR3: CASDAGSSSPLHF; D: -; J: TRBJ1-6; V: TRBV7-8; size: few
DNA: TGTGCCAGCAGTTCTCCCCAGCATTTT; CDR3: CASSSPQHF; D: -; J: TRBJ1-5; V: TRBV28; size: -
DNA: TGTGCCAGCCATCCAGGAGGGGCTATTAATCAGCCCCAGCATTTT; CDR3: CASHPGGAINQPQHF; D: -; J: TRBJ1-5; V: TRBV2; size: -
DNA: TGTGCCTTTAGCGGGGGTTCCCCCTACAATGAGCAGTTCTTC; CDR3: CAFSGGSPYNEQFF; D: TRBD2; J: TRBJ2-1; V: TRBV28; size: -
DNA: TGTGCCAGCAGTGAGCGACGGGTGAATCAGCCCCAGCATTTT; CDR3: CASSERRVNQPQHF; D: -; J: TRBJ1-5; V: TRBV6-1; size: -
DNA: TGCGCCAGCAGCCGCGGGACAGATACCTACAATGAGCAGTTCTTC; CDR3: CASSRGTDTYNEQFF; D: -; J: TRBJ2-1; V: TRBV5-1; size: -
DNA: TGTGCCAGCAGTTTTCGCGTCAACAGGGTTGGCACAGATACGCAGTATTTT; CDR3: CASSFRVNRVGTDTQYF; D: -; J: TRBJ2-3; V: TRBV27; size: -
DNA: TGTGCCAGCATGCGGACAGGGAACACTGAAGCTTTCTTT; CDR3: CASMRTGNTEAFF; D: TRBD1; J: TRBJ1-1; V: TRBV28; size: once
DNA: TGTGCCACCAGCATAGGCGAGTCGGCCGGAGGCCTAAGCGAAAAACTGTTTTTT; CDR3: CATSIGESAGGLSEKLFF; D: -; J: TRBJ1-4; V: TRBV15; size: -
DNA: TGTGCCAGCAGGACGGACAGGGGGCGAGGTGGCTACACCTTC; CDR3: CASRTDRGRGGYTF; D: TRBD1; J: TRBJ1-2; V: TRBV6-5; size: -
DNA: TGTGCCAGCCGTTTAACAGACGACCTTGAAGCTTTCTTT; CDR3: CASRLTDDLEAFF; D: -; J: TRBJ1-1; V: TRBV6-6; size: -
DNA: TGTGCCAGCAGCTGGGACAGGGCCAGCTCCTACGAGCAGTACTTC; CDR3: CASSWDRASSYEQYF; D: TRBD1; J: TRBJ2-7; V: TRBV6-2/TRBV6-3; size: -
DNA: TGTGCCATCAGTGGACAGACAAATTCACCCCTCCACTTT; CDR3: CAISGQTNSPLHF; D: -; J: TRBJ1-6; V: TRBV10-3; size: -
DNA: TGCGCCAGCAGGGAAGGGACATTTGACGGCTACACCTTC; CDR3: CASREGTFDGYTF; D: -; J: TRBJ1-2; V: TRBV10-1; size: -
DNA: TGCAGCGTGAGTCTGGGCGGGACTACCTACGAGCAGTACTTC; CDR3: CSVSLGGTTYEQYF; D: TRBD2; J: TRBJ2-7; V: TRBV29-1; size: once
DNA: TGTGCCAGCAGCCCCAGTTTCAATGAGCAGTTCTTC; CDR3: CASSPSFNEQFF; D: -; J: TRBJ2-1; V: TRBV9; size: -
DNA: TGTGCCAGCAGCTTAGGGCAGGGTGGAGAAAAACTGTTTTTT; CDR3: CASSLGQGGEKLFF; D: -; J: TRBJ1-4; V: TRBV11-2; size: -
DNA: TGTGCCAGTACAAGGAGACAGTTAGCTAATGAAAAACTGTTTTTT; CDR3: CASTRRQLANEKLFF; D: -; J: TRBJ1-4; V: TRBV6-5; size: -
DNA: TGTGCCAGCAGCGATGACAGGACTTATGGCTACACCTTC; CDR3: CASSDDRTYGYTF; D: -; J: TRBJ1-2; V: TRBV27; size: once
DNA: TGTGCCAGCAGCCCTAGCGGGAGTAGGGATGAGCAGTTCTTC; CDR3: CASSPSGSRDEQFF; D: TRBD2; J: TRBJ2-1; V: TRBV11-2; size: -
DNA: TGTGCCAGCAGCCCAAACGGGGACAGCTACGAGCAGTACTTC; CDR3: CASSPNGDSYEQYF; D: TRBD1; J: TRBJ2-7; V: TRBV7-3; size: -
DNA: TGTGCCAGCAGTTCCCCCACTAGCGGCAAGACCTACGAGCAGTACTTC; CDR3: CASSSPTSGKTYEQYF; D: TRBD2; J: TRBJ2-7; V: TRBV27; size: -
DNA: TGTGCCAGCAGTTCTAGGACATCTCTCAATCAGCCCCAGCATTTT; CDR3: CASSSRTSLNQPQHF; D: -; J: TRBJ1-5; V: TRBV6-6; size: -
DNA: TGTGCCAGCTCACAGGGGGGGTACGAGCAGTACTTC; CDR3: CASSQGGYEQYF; D: -; J: TRBJ2-7; V: TRBV18; size: -
DNA: TGTGCCAGCAGCGCCGAACGAGCGGGAGGTTCCTACGAGCAGTACTTC; CDR3: CASSAERAGGSYEQYF; D: TRBD2; J: TRBJ2-7; V: TRBV5-4; size: -
DNA: TGTGCCAGCAGTTTTAAGGCCCCGTGGAGTCCCACAGATACGCAGTATTTT; CDR3: CASSFKAPWSPTDTQYF; D: -; J: TRBJ2-3; V: TRBV6-2/TRBV6-3; size: -
DNA: TGTGCCAGCCGCTTACAGGTCGGAGCTTTCTTT; CDR3: CASRLQVGAFF; D: -; J: TRBJ1-1; V: TRBV7-2; size: few
DNA: TGCAGCGTTGTAGGGACAGCGAACACCATATATTTT; CDR3: CSVVGTANTIYF; D: TRBD1; J: TRBJ1-3; V: TRBV29-1; size: -
DNA: TGTGCCAGTGGGGGGGGGCCTTCCCCCTACGAGCAGTACTTC; CDR3: CASGGGPSPYEQYF; D: -; J: TRBJ2-7; V: TRBV19; size: once
DNA: TGTGCCACCAGTGATAAAGGGACAGGGGGACATGGCTACACCTTC; CDR3: CATSDKGTGGHGYTF; D: TRBD1; J: TRBJ1-2; V: TRBV24-1; size: once
DNA: TGTGCCAACCGGGACAGAACTTACTACGAGCAGTACTTC; CDR3: CANRDRTYYEQYF; D: TRBD1; J: TRBJ2-7; V: TRBV2; size: few